These 27 T cell receptor beta chains were all obtained from the same sample, sequenced in a study of glioma-infiltrating T cells after dendritic cell vaccination (TCRdb year 2016). Library method: the immunoSEQ multiplex PCR assay. The table was pulled from immuneACCESS by TCRdb, which kept in-frame rearrangements only. Such tables lose some clones; where checked, under half of the loss comes from unresolved V genes, and the rest has no known cause. Recorded for this sample are roughly 100,000 clones; about four fifths of them occurred a single time. More than 10% of the sample comes from the top ten. Here the sequenced sample was blood, taken before dendritic cell vaccination. These receptors originate from a human donor with glioblastoma.

The genes are TRBV9 and TRBJ1-5; TRBD1 aligns across 12 bases. The length of the CDR3 is 15 residues. CDR1 and CDR2 from the germline V gene are SGDLS and YYNGEE. The V and J ends lost 3 bases and 7 bases, in that order; junction bases with no gene match: 5. CDR3 in amino acids: CASSASGTGGQPQHF. CDR3 bases: TGTGCCAGCAGCGCCTCAGGGACAGGGGGCCAGCCCCAGCATTTT.

The V and J genes are TRBV7-2 and TRBJ2-7; D may be TRBD1 (5 bases). The CDR3 totals 15 residues. V was trimmed by 1 base and J by 6 bases, leaving 16 bases between them. From germline, CDR1 is SGHTA and CDR2 FQGNSA. The chain's CDR3 is CASSLGSGNFAEQYF. The CDR3 region has the DNA TGTGCCAGCAGCTTAGGGTCAGGGAACTTCGCCGAGCAGTACTTC. Full variable domain (outside the CDR3, taken from reference TRBV7-2 and TRBJ2-7): GAGVSQSPSNKVTEKGKDVELRCDPISGHTALYWYRQSLGQGLEFLIYFQGNSAPDKSGLPSDRFSAERTGGSVSTLTIQRTQQEDSAVYLCASSLGSGNFAEQYFGPGTRLTVT.

This chain uses TRBV6-6 with TRBJ1-2, with D possibly being TRBD1 (5 bases). Deletions cut 7 bases from V and 8 bases from J, with 23 bases between. Per the germline V gene, CDR1 is MNHNY and CDR2 is SVGAGI (reference sequence). The CDR3 spans 15 residues. The chain's CDR3 is CASTLPITFGGGYTF. Here the CDR3 DNA reads TGTGCCAGCACCCTACCAATTACGTTCGGGGGGGGCTACACCTTC.

The genes are TRBV7-6 and TRBJ2-2, with 8 positions matching TRBD1. V shed 5 bases, J shed 8 bases, and the junction held 7 bases outside the gene matches. The length of the CDR3 is 14 residues. Germline loops: CDR1 SGHVS, CDR2 FNYEAQ. This CDR3 reads CASSLGQGWGELFF. Written as DNA, the CDR3 is TGTGCCAGCAGCCTCGGACAGGGTTGGGGGGAGCTGTTTTTT.

Here the CDR3 DNA reads TGCAGCGTTTTCGGGACAGGGGTAGAGACCCAGTACTTC. Residues: CSVFGTGVETQYF. The J gene is TRBJ2-5, the V gene TRBV29-1; the match to TRBD1 covers 10 bases. CDR3 length: 13 amino acids. The V segment lost 5 bases and the J segment 4 bases; nucleotides outside the gene matches: 4. The germline gives CDR1 SQVTM, CDR2 ANQGSEA.

The chain combines TRBV5-1 with TRBJ2-5, with 11 positions matching TRBD2. The CDR3 consists of 14 residues. In germline, CDR1 is SGHRS, CDR2 YFSETQ. After removal of 4 bases from V and 3 bases from J, the junction contained 2 bases not matched to a gene. CDR3 protein: CASSQGLAEETQYF. The CDR3 DNA follows: TGCGCCAGCAGCCAGGGACTAGCGGAAGAGACCCAGTACTTC. Full variable domain (outside the CDR3, taken from reference TRBV5-1 and TRBJ2-5): KAGVTQTPRYLIKTRGQQVTLSCSPISGHRSVSWYQQTPGQGLQFLFEYFSETQRNKGNFPGRFSGRQFSNSRSEMNVSTLELGDSALYLCASSQGLAEETQYFGPGTRLLVL.

The chain joins TRBV4-1 to TRBJ1-2, with D maybe TRBD1 (5 bases). CDR3 size: 16 residues. In germline, CDR1 is MGHRA, CDR2 YSYEKL. V was cut by 2 bases and J by 2 bases, with 15 bases left in between. The CDR3 sequence is CASSQSLQGGNYGYTF. The CDR3 DNA reads TGCGCCAGCAGCCAATCCCTTCAGGGTGGGAACTATGGCTACACCTTC.

This clone came up a few times. The V call is TRBV7-9, the J call TRBJ2-3; D ambiguous. Germline V gives CDR1 SEHNR, CDR2 FQNEAQ (reference sequence). V was cut by 5 bases and J by 2 bases, with 8 bases left in between. The CDR3 loop spans 13 amino acids. This CDR3 reads CASSRRVTDTQYF. CDR3 nucleotide sequence: TGTGCCAGCAGCCGTCGGGTCACAGATACGCAGTATTTT.

This clone was observed a single time. This chain joins TRBV27 and TRBJ1-5, with D possibly TRBD1 on 5 matching bases. This CDR3 has 15 amino acids. The germline gives CDR1 MNHEY, CDR2 SMNVEV (reference sequence). V lost 3 bases, J lost 2 bases, and 11 bases lay in between. CDR3 protein: CASSFAGVGNQPQHF. The DNA of the CDR3 is TGTGCCAGCAGTTTTGCGGGGGTCGGCAATCAGCCCCAGCATTTT.

The chain couples TRBV2 to TRBJ1-4; 11 bases map to TRBD1. The ends lost 11 bases at V and 3 bases at J; junction bases unmatched: 11. Looked up from germline, CDR1 is SNHLY and CDR2 is FYNNEI. The CDR3 sequence is 16 residues long. CDR3 nucleotides: TGTGCCGGTGGCCGGGACAGGGGGTCTTCTAATGAAAAACTGTTTTTT. Its protein product is CAGGRDRGSSNEKLFF.

V usage is TRBV6-4 and J usage is TRBJ2-2; D remains ambiguous. Germline V gives CDR1 MRHNA, CDR2 SNTAGT. CDR3 length equals 13 residues. V was clipped by 3 bases and J by 7 bases, with 9 bases between them. CDR3 bases: TGTGCCAGCAGTGAACAGTTCGGCGGGGAGCTGTTTTTT. This sequence encodes CASSEQFGGELFF.

The V call is TRBV5-1, the J call TRBJ2-7, with 10 positions matching TRBD1. This CDR3 spans 15 amino acids. The V segment lost 5 bases and the J segment 2 bases; nucleotides outside the gene matches: 7. Looked up from germline, CDR1 is SGHRS and CDR2 is YFSETQ. The CDR3 DNA follows: TGCGCCAGCAGATGGGTGGGACAGGGGACCTACGAGCAGTACTTC. This codes for CASRWVGQGTYEQYF.

The V call is TRBV19, the J call TRBJ2-5; 8 bases are shared with TRBD1. With V trimmed by 3 bases and J by 5 bases, 11 bases remained unmatched. CDR1 LNHDA and CDR2 SQIVND come from the germline V gene (reference sequence). The CDR3 runs 16 residues. The CDR3 nucleotides are TGTGCCAGTAGTATCAGGGGACAGGCGAAAGAGGAGACCCAGTACTTC. This encodes CASSIRGQAKEETQYF.

The rearrangement joins TRBV18 to TRBJ1-5; 8 bases line up with TRBD1. The CDR3 sequence is 16 residues long. Germline-derived CDR1 and CDR2 are KGHSH and LQKENI. The V gene end was trimmed by 3 bases and the J gene end by 0 bases; junction bases not matched to a gene: 4. CDR3 sequence (DNA): TGTGCCAGCTCACCGGACAGGGACCATAGCAATCAGCCCCAGCATTTT. It is translated as CASSPDRDHSNQPQHF.

The V gene is TRBV27, the J gene TRBJ2-7; 7 bases map to TRBD1. CDR3 size: 13 residues. Germline V gene sequence: CDR1 MNHEY, CDR2 SMNVEV (reference sequence). Unmatched junction bases numbered 8, after V lost 7 bases and J lost 5 bases. The CDR3 here is CASKTGSADEQYF. For the CDR3, the DNA is TGTGCCAGCAAGACAGGGTCAGCGGACGAGCAGTACTTC.

The rearrangement uses TRBV19 and TRBJ2-7; TRBD1 is a possible D gene (6 bases). Germline CDR1 reads LNHDA; CDR2 reads SQIVND (reference sequence). V was clipped by 3 bases and J by 2 bases, with 11 bases between them. CDR3 length: 14 residues. The chain's CDR3 is CASSITGPAYEQYF. The CDR3 DNA reads as TGTGCCAGTAGTATTACAGGGCCCGCCTACGAGCAGTACTTC.

This sequence joins TRBV27 and TRBJ2-5; 7 positions match TRBD1. Germline CDR1 and CDR2: MNHEY and SMNVEV (reference sequence). The CDR3 runs 13 residues. V dropped 5 bases and J dropped 7; count of bases not matched to a gene: 7. CDR3: CASSAGDRPTQYF. DNA for the CDR3: TGTGCCAGCAGTGCCGGGGACAGACCGACCCAGTACTTC.

The chain links TRBV10-3 to TRBJ2-7, with a tentative D call TRBD2 (5 bases). V shed 7 bases and J shed 2 bases, with 15 bases lying between them. Per germline, CDR1 ENHRY and CDR2 SYGVKD. The CDR3 has 14 residues. The CDR3 DNA reads TGTGCCATCATTAGGAGGTGGATTGCCTACGAGCAGTACTTC. Translating it yields CAIIRRWIAYEQYF.

The chain carries TRBV19 and TRBJ1-1; TRBD1 might be the D (6 bases). Germline lookup yields CDR1 LNHDA and CDR2 SQIVND (reference sequence). The CDR3 loop spans 12 amino acids. The ends were cut back, 1 base at V and 8 bases at J, with 8 bases in the middle. CDR3 residues: CASSIAGTEAFF. The CDR3 nucleotides are TGTGCCAGTAGTATAGCCGGGACAGAAGCTTTCTTT.

This clone was seen just once. The CDR3 reads CASSRDSNTEAFF. The CDR3 nucleotides read TGTGCCAGCAGCCGGGACAGTAACACTGAAGCTTTCTTT. V usage is TRBV7-6 and J usage is TRBJ1-1; TRBD1 agrees at 7 bases. The CDR3 runs to 13 residues. Trimming removed 5 bases from V and 2 bases from J; junction bases left unmatched: 2. CDR1 SGHVS and CDR2 FNYEAQ come from the germline V gene.

This clone was seen a single time. The CDR3 bases are TGTGCCAGCAGCCATATCCCCCCGAGGAACTATGGCTACACCTTC. Translation gives CASSHIPPRNYGYTF. The J gene is TRBJ1-2, the V gene TRBV7-9, with D hard to call. CDR3 length equals 15 residues. Trimming stripped 5 bases from V and 2 bases from J, with 15 bases between. CDR1 and CDR2 (germline): SEHNR, FQNEAQ (reference sequence). The whole variable domain, remainder taken from reference TRBV7-9 and TRBJ1-2, is DTGVSQNPRHKITKRGQNVTFRCDPISEHNRLYWYRQTLGQGPEFLTYFQNEAQLEKSRLLSDRFSAERPKGSFSTLEIQRTEQGDSAMYLCASSHIPPRNYGYTFGSGTRLTVV.

This clone is hyperexpanded in the sample. This sequence joins TRBV10-3 and TRBJ2-7, with TRBD1 matching 11 bases. Germline-derived CDR1 and CDR2 are ENHRY and SYGVKD. The V and J ends lost 6 bases and 3 bases, in that order; junction bases with no gene match: 7. The length of the CDR3 is 15 residues. In DNA form, the CDR3 reads TGTGCCATCAGAAATTCCGGGACAGGGGGCTACGAGCAGTACTTC. It codes for CAIRNSGTGGYEQYF.

The rearrangement joins TRBV27 to TRBJ1-1; D possibly corresponds to TRBD1 (5 bases). The CDR3 totals 17 residues. Germline CDR1 MNHEY, CDR2 SMNVEV (reference sequence). Trimming removed 3 bases from V and 4 bases from J, with 21 bases in between. CDR3 sequence: CASSLTGERSSRTEAFF. DNA for the CDR3: TGTGCCAGCAGTTTGACGGGGGAGAGATCTAGTCGCACTGAAGCTTTCTTT.

This chain connects TRBV4-3 to TRBJ2-5; maybe TRBD1 (5 bases). CDR1 LGHNA and CDR2 YSLEER come from the germline V gene. The CDR3 has 13 residues. The V gene lost 2 bases and the J gene lost 5 bases, with 9 bases spanning the gap. In nucleotides, the CDR3 is TGCGCCAGCAGCCAAAACCCAGGGGAGACCCAGTACTTC. Encoded protein: CASSQNPGETQYF.

The V and J genes are TRBV6-6 and TRBJ1-1; D not certain. The V end was cut by 0 bases, the J end by 4 bases, with 9 bases between. In germline, CDR1 is MNHNY, CDR2 SVGAGI (reference sequence). CDR3 length: 14 residues. The CDR3 loop is CASSYSAGVTEAFF. For the CDR3, the DNA is TGTGCCAGCAGTTACTCGGCGGGAGTCACTGAAGCTTTCTTT.

J is TRBJ1-3 and V is TRBV30; D is undetermined. This CDR3 spans 14 amino acids. From germline, CDR1 is GTSNPN and CDR2 SVGIG (reference sequence). V lost 5 bases and J 8 bases, leaving 19 bases between the germline ends. As DNA, the CDR3 is TGTGCCTGGGACAAGGAGTGGAGGCAGGACACCATATATTTT. Amino acids: CAWDKEWRQDTIYF.

The genes are TRBV14 and TRBJ1-3; tentatively, D is TRBD1 (6 bases). Germline lookup yields CDR1 SGHDN and CDR2 FVKESK. This CDR3 is built from 16 residues. The V and J ends lost 4 bases and 0 bases respectively, with 13 bases between them. CDR3 residues: CASSLDRFYSGNTIYF. The DNA of the CDR3 is TGTGCCAGCAGCCTCGACAGGTTTTACTCTGGAAACACCATATATTTT.